The clone carrying this TCR beta chain is called medium-sized based on its frequency. The CDR3 end falls 3 residues outside the read, so it is completed with the germline J gene. The entry originates in a study of Tregs in tolerant kidney transplant recipients. Recipients received nonmyeloablative bone marrow transplants from related graft donors, with transient mixed chimerism. CDR1 is SGHRS and CDR2 is YFSETQ in the germline V gene. The CDR3 length is 14 residues. Trimming took 0 bases from V and 1 from J, leaving 7 bases between them. Sequenced by immunoSEQ multiplex PCR; TCRdb stores in-frame clones only, minus some. Here the sample table reports some 30,000 clones.

The source was CD4+ T cells from blood (PBMCs), collected 24 months after the transplant. The V gene is TRBV5-1, the J gene TRBJ1-1; D is unclear. The TCR originated in a human patient who received a combined kidney and bone marrow transplant. Some T cells may be graft donor cells. The CDR3 bases that were read are TGCGCCAGCAGCTTGGACAGCTCGAACACTGAA. This translates into CASSLDSSNTE. The CDR3, in full, reads CASSLDSSNTEAFF.